The rows below give T cell receptor beta chains drawn from one sample of a study of a mutant IDH1 vaccine in newly diagnosed glioma. Assay used: immunoSEQ multiplex PCR; TCRdb lists only in-frame clones, some missing. The sample yields over 30,000 clones, around three quarters seen once. Which antigens these TCRs recognize remains unknown. The starting material was PBMCs, obtained from a glioma patient whose treatment included an IDH1 peptide vaccine. The receptors derive from a woman between 25 and 40 years old with glioma. Some clones in this sample may be carry-over from other donors' samples. The CDR3 runs from the conserved cysteine through the conserved F or W. The order of the fields is V gene, D gene, J gene, clone size, CDR3 protein, CDR3 DNA. The D gene is left open where the match is weak. Expanded clones get a size class; other rows say once, few or many, or leave the size out.

TRBV7-8	TRBD2	TRBJ2-1	-	CASIPRGLAGTQNEQFF	TGTGCCAGCATCCCGAGGGGACTAGCGGGTACACAAAATGAGCAGTTCTTC
TRBV2	TRBD1	TRBJ1-2	-	CATRQGTYGYTF	TGTGCCACCCGACAGGGAACTTACGGCTACACCTTC
TRBV10-1	-	TRBJ1-1	-	CASSPSSTNTEAFF	TGCGCCAGCAGCCCCTCTTCCACGAACACTGAAGCTTTCTTT
TRBV7-6	-	TRBJ1-1	-	CASSRRDWAEAFF	TGTGCCAGCAGCCGGAGGGACTGGGCTGAAGCTTTCTTT
TRBV7-6	-	TRBJ2-7	-	CASSLEDRTYEQYF	TGTGCCAGCAGCTTAGAGGACAGAACCTACGAGCAGTACTTC
TRBV4-1	-	TRBJ2-7	-	CASSQGTLSAYEQYF	TGCGCCAGCAGCCAAGGGACATTATCTGCCTACGAGCAGTACTTC
TRBV10-1	-	TRBJ2-1	-	CASSEREWHEQFF	TGCGCCAGCAGTGAGAGGGAATGGCATGAGCAGTTCTTC
TRBV15	TRBD2	TRBJ2-2	few	CATSIGLAGGSNTGELFF	TGTGCCACCAGCATCGGACTAGCGGGAGGTTCGAACACCGGGGAGCTGTTTTTT
TRBV6-4	TRBD2	TRBJ2-1	-	CATFRGLADYNEQFF	TGTGCCACCTTCCGGGGACTAGCGGACTACAATGAGCAGTTCTTC
TRBV5-4	TRBD1	TRBJ1-1	-	CASSYGGQGNTEAFF	TGTGCCAGCAGCTACGGAGGACAGGGGAACACTGAAGCTTTCTTT
TRBV5-4	-	TRBJ2-1	-	CASSLDGRISYNEQFF	TGTGCCAGCAGCTTGGATGGGAGGATCTCCTACAATGAGCAGTTCTTC
TRBV4-1	-	TRBJ2-3	-	CASSPPGVPDTQYF	TGCGCCAGCAGCCCGCCAGGGGTTCCGGATACGCAGTATTTT
TRBV29-1	TRBD1	TRBJ2-7	-	CSVGQGVYEQYF	TGCAGCGTTGGGCAGGGGGTATACGAGCAGTACTTC
TRBV2	TRBD2	TRBJ2-2	-	CASRRTSGSGTGELFF	TGTGCCAGCCGGCGGACTAGCGGGAGCGGCACCGGGGAGCTGTTTTTT
TRBV10-3	-	TRBJ1-5	few	CAISRQRDQPQHF	TGTGCCATCAGCCGACAGAGAGATCAGCCCCAGCATTTT
TRBV10-3	TRBD1	TRBJ1-4	-	CAIRDSPGGEKLFF	TGTGCCATCAGGGACAGCCCAGGGGGGGAAAAACTGTTTTTT
TRBV6-1	TRBD1	TRBJ2-3	-	CASSNPTGRTNTQYF	TGTGCCAGCAGCAACCCGACAGGGCGCACGAATACGCAGTATTTT
TRBV5-6	TRBD2	TRBJ2-1	-	CASSWGTSGYNEQFF	TGTGCCAGCAGCTGGGGGACTAGCGGTTACAATGAGCAGTTCTTC
TRBV30	-	TRBJ2-7	-	CAWSRPGVEQYF	TGTGCCTGGAGCCGGCCCGGGGTCGAGCAGTACTTC
TRBV13	-	TRBJ1-5	few	CASSLGRGGDQPQHF	TGTGCCAGCAGCTTAGGGAGAGGGGGTGATCAGCCCCAGCATTTT
TRBV5-4	-	TRBJ2-2	-	CASSLQGKNTGELFF	TGTGCCAGCAGCTTGCAGGGGAAGAACACCGGGGAGCTGTTTTTT
TRBV29-1	-	TRBJ2-2	few	CSVAHPGQDYTGELFF	TGCAGCGTAGCCCACCCAGGACAAGACTACACCGGGGAGCTGTTTTTT
TRBV27	-	TRBJ2-1	-	CASSFTGTTKEQFF	TGTGCCAGCAGTTTTACAGGGACCACCAAAGAGCAGTTCTTC
TRBV10-2	-	TRBJ1-5	-	CASSGFNQPQHF	TGCGCCAGCAGTGGGTTTAATCAGCCCCAGCATTTT
TRBV29-1	TRBD1	TRBJ2-1	-	CSVAGGLGGAEQFF	TGCAGCGTCGCAGGGGGCTTGGGGGGCGCAGAGCAGTTCTTC
TRBV18	-	TRBJ1-1	-	CASSPTDGGTEAFF	TGTGCCAGCTCACCCACCGACGGGGGGACTGAAGCTTTCTTT
TRBV29-1	-	TRBJ1-4	-	CSVGGGNEKLFF	TGCAGCGTTGGAGGGGGTAATGAAAAACTGTTTTTT
TRBV5-6	-	TRBJ2-5	-	CASSFGVETQYF	TGTGCCAGCAGCTTTGGGGTAGAGACCCAGTACTTC
TRBV10-2	TRBD2	TRBJ2-6	-	CASSELAAGANVLTF	TGCGCCAGCAGCGAACTAGCGGCTGGGGCCAACGTCCTGACTTTC
TRBV6-4	-	TRBJ1-5	few	CASSEGGNQPQHF	TGTGCCAGCAGCGAAGGGGGCAATCAGCCCCAGCATTTT
TRBV19	-	TRBJ1-2	-	CASSVPGGAGGYTF	TGTGCCAGTAGTGTTCCAGGAGGGGCGGGTGGCTACACCTTC
TRBV19	TRBD1	TRBJ2-1	-	CASSTTGGSYNEQFF	TGTGCCAGTAGTACGACAGGGGGGTCCTACAATGAGCAGTTCTTC
TRBV30	TRBD2	TRBJ2-1	-	CAWRLREGYNEQFF	TGTGCCTGGAGATTACGGGAGGGCTACAATGAGCAGTTCTTC
TRBV6-1	TRBD1	TRBJ1-2	-	CASSGTGRHYGYTF	TGTGCCAGCAGTGGGACAGGGAGACACTATGGCTACACCTTC
TRBV4-1	-	TRBJ2-7	-	CASSQAPGYEQYF	TGCGCCAGCAGCCAAGCTCCAGGCTACGAGCAGTACTTC
TRBV28	-	TRBJ2-2	few	CASSLGSTGELFF	TGTGCCAGCAGTTTGGGTAGCACCGGGGAGCTGTTTTTT
TRBV30	TRBD2	TRBJ2-3	-	CALSLGLAGAADTQYF	TGTGCCTTAAGCCTGGGACTAGCGGGAGCGGCAGATACGCAGTATTTT
TRBV5-1	TRBD1	TRBJ1-3	-	CASSSDRTTPGNTIYF	TGCGCCAGCAGCTCGGACAGGACCACCCCGGGGAACACCATATATTTT
TRBV6-6	TRBD1	TRBJ1-2	-	CASSKDRGLEGYTF	TGTGCCAGCAGTAAAGACAGGGGGCTAGAAGGCTACACCTTC
TRBV7-8	TRBD2	TRBJ2-7	-	CASSFIREGPSEQYF	TGTGCCAGCAGCTTTATCCGGGAGGGCCCTAGCGAGCAGTACTTC
TRBV14	-	TRBJ2-3	-	CASSQVGLASRDTQYF	TGTGCCAGCAGCCAAGTGGGTTTGGCGAGCAGGGATACGCAGTATTTT
TRBV5-1	-	TRBJ2-7	once	CASSLNSVRRSSYEQYF	TGCGCCAGCAGCTTGAATTCGGTAAGGAGGAGCTCCTACGAGCAGTACTTC
TRBV10-3	-	TRBJ1-4	-	CAIGPGGAGEKLFF	TGTGCCATCGGGCCTGGGGGGGCTGGTGAAAAACTGTTTTTT
TRBV19	TRBD1	TRBJ1-2	few	CASSSEYRQGAVGYTF	TGTGCCAGTAGTAGTGAATACCGACAGGGGGCGGTCGGCTACACCTTC
TRBV4-1	-	TRBJ1-3	-	CASSQESALSGNTIYF	TGCGCCAGCAGCCAAGAGAGCGCTCTCTCTGGAAACACCATATATTTT
TRBV5-1	TRBD2	TRBJ2-7	once	CASSLEGATGREQYF	TGCGCCAGCAGCTTGGAAGGGGCCACCGGGAGGGAGCAGTACTTC
TRBV7-7	-	TRBJ2-3	-	CASSPGAGSTDTQYF	TGTGCTAGCAGCCCCGGGGCGGGTAGCACAGATACGCAGTATTTT
TRBV14	-	TRBJ2-3	-	CASSQASSLAQYF	TGTGCCAGCAGCCAAGCTAGCAGCTTAGCGCAGTATTTT
TRBV2	-	TRBJ1-1	medium-sized	CASSEEGRTEAFF	TGTGCCAGCAGTGAGGAGGGTCGCACTGAAGCTTTCTTT
TRBV6-5	-	TRBJ2-7	-	CASSPLEGEQYF	TGTGCCAGCAGTCCCCTAGAGGGTGAGCAGTACTTC
TRBV10-3	TRBD1	TRBJ1-5	-	CAISAAGGLYSNQPQHF	TGTGCCATCAGTGCGGCAGGGGGCTTGTATAGCAATCAGCCCCAGCATTTT
TRBV6-5	TRBD1	TRBJ1-5	-	CASSYGTGGQPQHF	TGTGCCAGCAGTTACGGGACAGGGGGTCAGCCCCAGCATTTT